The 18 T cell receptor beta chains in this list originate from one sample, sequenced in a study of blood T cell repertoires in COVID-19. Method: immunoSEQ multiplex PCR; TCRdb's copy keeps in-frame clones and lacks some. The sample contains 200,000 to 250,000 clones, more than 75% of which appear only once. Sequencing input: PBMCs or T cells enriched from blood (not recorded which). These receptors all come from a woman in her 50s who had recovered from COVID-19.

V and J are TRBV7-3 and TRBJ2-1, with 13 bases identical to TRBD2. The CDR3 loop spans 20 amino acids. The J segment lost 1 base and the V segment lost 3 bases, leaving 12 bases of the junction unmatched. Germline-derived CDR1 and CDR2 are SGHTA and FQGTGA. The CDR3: CASSFKTSGLAGSSYNEQFF. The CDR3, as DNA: TGTGCCAGCAGCTTCAAAACCTCGGGACTAGCGGGATCGTCCTACAATGAGCAGTTCTTC.

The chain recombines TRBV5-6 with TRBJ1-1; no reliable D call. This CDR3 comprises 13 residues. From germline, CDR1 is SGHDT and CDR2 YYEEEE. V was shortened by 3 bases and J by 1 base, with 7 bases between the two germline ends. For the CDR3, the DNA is TGTGCCAGCAGCTACAGCCCGAACACTGAAGCTTTCTTT. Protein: CASSYSPNTEAFF. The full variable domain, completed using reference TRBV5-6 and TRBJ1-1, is DAGVTQSPTHLIKTRGQQVTLRCSPKSGHDTVSWYQQALGQGPQFIFQYYEEEERQRGNFPDRFSGHQFPNYSSELNVNALLLGDSALYLCASSYSPNTEAFFGQGTRLTVV.

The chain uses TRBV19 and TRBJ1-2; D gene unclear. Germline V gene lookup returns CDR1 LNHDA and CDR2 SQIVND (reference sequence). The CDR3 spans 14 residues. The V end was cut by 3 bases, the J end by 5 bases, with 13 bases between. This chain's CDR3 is CASSISGEVYGYTF. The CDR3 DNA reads TGTGCCAGTAGTATCAGTGGTGAGGTTTATGGCTACACCTTC.

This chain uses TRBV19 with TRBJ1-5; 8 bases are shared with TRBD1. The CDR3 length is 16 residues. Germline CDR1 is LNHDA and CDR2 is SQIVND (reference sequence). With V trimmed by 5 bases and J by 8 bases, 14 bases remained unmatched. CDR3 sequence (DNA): TGTGCCAGTAGTCCCACAGGACAGGGCATTAAAAAGCCCCAGCATTTT. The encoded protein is CASSPTGQGIKKPQHF.

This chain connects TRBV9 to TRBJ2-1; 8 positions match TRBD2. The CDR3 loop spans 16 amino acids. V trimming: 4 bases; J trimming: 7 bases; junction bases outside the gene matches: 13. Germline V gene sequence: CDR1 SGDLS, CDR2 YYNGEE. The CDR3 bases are TGTGCCAGCAGCTTAGGAACCGGGACTAGTTTAAATGAGCAGTTCTTC. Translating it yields CASSLGTGTSLNEQFF.

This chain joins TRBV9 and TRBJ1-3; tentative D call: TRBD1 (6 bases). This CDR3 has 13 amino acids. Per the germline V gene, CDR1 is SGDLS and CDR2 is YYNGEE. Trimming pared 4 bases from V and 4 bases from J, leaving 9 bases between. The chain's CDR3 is CASSPGTGNTIYF. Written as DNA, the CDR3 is TGTGCCAGCAGCCCTGGGACAGGAAACACCATATATTTT.

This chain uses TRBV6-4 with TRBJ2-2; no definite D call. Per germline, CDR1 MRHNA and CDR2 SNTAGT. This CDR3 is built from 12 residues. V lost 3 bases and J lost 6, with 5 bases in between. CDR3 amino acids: CASSELSGELFF. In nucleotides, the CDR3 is TGTGCCAGCAGTGAGTTATCCGGGGAGCTGTTTTTT.

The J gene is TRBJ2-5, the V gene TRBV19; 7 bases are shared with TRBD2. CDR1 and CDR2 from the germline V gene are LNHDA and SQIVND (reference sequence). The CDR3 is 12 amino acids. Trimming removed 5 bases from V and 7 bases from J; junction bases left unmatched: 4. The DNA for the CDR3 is TGTGCCAGTAGTCCTCCGGGAGGGACCCAGTACTTC. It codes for CASSPPGGTQYF.

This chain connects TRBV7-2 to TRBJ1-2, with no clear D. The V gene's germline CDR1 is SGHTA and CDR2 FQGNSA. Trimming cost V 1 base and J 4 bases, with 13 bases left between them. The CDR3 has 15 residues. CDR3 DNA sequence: TGTGCCAGCAGCTTAGATTATGGCCGTTCCTATGGCTACACCTTC. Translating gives CASSLDYGRSYGYTF.

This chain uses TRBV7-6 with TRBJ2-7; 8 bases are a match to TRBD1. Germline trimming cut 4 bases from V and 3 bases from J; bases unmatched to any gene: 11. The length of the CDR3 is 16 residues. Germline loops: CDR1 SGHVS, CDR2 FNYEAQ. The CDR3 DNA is TGTGCCAGCAGCTCCCGGCGGGGACAGGACTACTACGAGCAGTACTTC. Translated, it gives CASSSRRGQDYYEQYF. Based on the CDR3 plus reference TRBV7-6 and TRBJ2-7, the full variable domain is GAGVSQSPRYKVTKRGQDVALRCDPISGHVSLYWYRQALGQGPEFLTYFNYEAQQDKSGLPNDRFSAERPEGSISTLTIQRTEQRDSAMYRCASSSRRGQDYYEQYFGPGTRLTVT.

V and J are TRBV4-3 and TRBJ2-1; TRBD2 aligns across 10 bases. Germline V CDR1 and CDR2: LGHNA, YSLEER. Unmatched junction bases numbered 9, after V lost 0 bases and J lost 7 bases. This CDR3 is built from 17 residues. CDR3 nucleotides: TGCGCCAGCAGCCAAGAGGGGAGCGGGAGGGCCCGGAATGAGCAGTTCTTC. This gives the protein CASSQEGSGRARNEQFF.

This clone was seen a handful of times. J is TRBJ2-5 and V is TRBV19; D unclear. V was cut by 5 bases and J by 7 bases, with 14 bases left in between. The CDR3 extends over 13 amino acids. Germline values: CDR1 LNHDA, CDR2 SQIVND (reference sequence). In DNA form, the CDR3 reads TGTGCCAGTAGTTCTACGGATGCGGTGACCCAGTACTTC. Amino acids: CASSSTDAVTQYF.

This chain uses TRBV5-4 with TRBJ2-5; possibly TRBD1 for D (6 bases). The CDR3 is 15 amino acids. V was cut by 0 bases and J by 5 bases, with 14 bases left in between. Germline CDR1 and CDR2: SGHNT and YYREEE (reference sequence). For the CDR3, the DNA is TGTGCCAGCAGCTTGGAGACCCCAGGGGTCGAGACCCAGTACTTC. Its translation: CASSLETPGVETQYF.

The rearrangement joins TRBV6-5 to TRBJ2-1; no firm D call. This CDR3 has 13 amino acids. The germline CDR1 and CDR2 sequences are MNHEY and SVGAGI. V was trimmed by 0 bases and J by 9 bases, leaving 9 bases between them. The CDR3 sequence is CASSYSSTLEQFF. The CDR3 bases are TGTGCCAGCAGTTACTCCTCGACTCTTGAGCAGTTCTTC.

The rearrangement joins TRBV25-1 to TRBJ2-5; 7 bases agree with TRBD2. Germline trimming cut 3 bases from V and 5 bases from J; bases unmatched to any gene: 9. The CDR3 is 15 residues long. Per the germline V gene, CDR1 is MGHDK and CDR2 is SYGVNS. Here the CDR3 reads CASSDSGGFVETQYF. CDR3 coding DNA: TGTGCCAGCAGTGATTCCGGGGGGTTTGTGGAGACCCAGTACTTC. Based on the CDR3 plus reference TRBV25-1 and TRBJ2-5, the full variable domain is EADIYQTPRYLVIGTGKKITLECSQTMGHDKMYWYQQDPGMELHLIHYSYGVNSTEKGDLSSESTVSRIRTEHFPLTLESARPSHTSQYLCASSDSGGFVETQYFGPGTRLLVL.

The CDR3 DNA follows: TGTGCCAGCTCACCGTATCCTGGGACAGGATCGAACACTGAAGCTTTCTTT. Translation: CASSPYPGTGSNTEAFF. The chain couples TRBV18 to TRBJ1-1; the match to TRBD1 covers 8 bases. The germline CDR1 and CDR2 sequences are KGHSH and LQKENI. V lost 3 bases, J lost 1 base, and 10 bases stayed unmatched. The CDR3 runs to 17 residues. Based on the CDR3 plus reference TRBV18 and TRBJ1-1, the full variable domain is NAGVMQNPRHLVRRRGQEARLRCSPMKGHSHVYWYRQLPEEGLKFMVYLQKENIIDESGMPKERFSAEFPKEGPSILRIQQVVRGDSAAYFCASSPYPGTGSNTEAFFGQGTRLTVV.

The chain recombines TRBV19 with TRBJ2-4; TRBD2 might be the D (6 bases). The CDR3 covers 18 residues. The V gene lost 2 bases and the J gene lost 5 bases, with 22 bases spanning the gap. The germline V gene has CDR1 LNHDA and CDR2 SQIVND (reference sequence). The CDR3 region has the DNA TGTGCCAGTAGTATATCGATTCGTGGGCCTAGCGATGAAAACATTCAGTACTTC. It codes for CASSISIRGPSDENIQYF.

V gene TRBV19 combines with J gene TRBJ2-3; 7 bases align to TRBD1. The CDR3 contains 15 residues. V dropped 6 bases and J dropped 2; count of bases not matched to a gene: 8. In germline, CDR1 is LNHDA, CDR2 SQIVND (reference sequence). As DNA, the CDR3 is TGTGCCAGTAGGAACCTCGGACAGGTCACAGATACGCAGTATTTT. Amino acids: CASRNLGQVTDTQYF.